Below, 25 T cell receptor beta chains from the same sample are listed, as sequenced in a study of T-cell memory formation after mild COVID-19 (dated by TCRdb to the early 2020s). Library method: 5' RACE. The listed sequencing device is Illumina NovaSeq 6000. In-frame beta chains were kept once TCRdb had trimmed the public reads at Q25 with fastp and called clones with MiXCR. Entries that share a CDR3 protein sequence are merged under the most common genes and DNA. The sample has roughly 560,000 distinct CDR3 sequences on record, roughly 22% of them singletons. The ten largest clones represent under 15% of the sample. The material sequenced was PBMCs or a T cell subset sorted from them (not recorded which). These receptors all come from an adult woman who had mild COVID-19 (a few samples of this study predate the infection). The sample titles of this study are shuffled in the database, so cell type and time point are left out; the donor was told from shared clones.

The chain has TRBV7-2 and TRBJ1-5, with 9 nucleotides matching TRBD1. V was clipped by 5 bases and J by 6 bases; unmatched bases: 8. The CDR3 loop spans 15 amino acids. Germline V gene data show CDR1 as SGHTA and CDR2 as FQGNSA. The CDR3 bases are TGTGCCAGCAGCCAGGACAGGGGAGCTAGTCAGCCCCAGCATTTT. Its translation: CASSQDRGASQPQHF.

A few counts support this clonotype. The J gene is TRBJ1-1, the V gene TRBV9; TRBD1 is a possible D gene (5 bases). This CDR3 spans 14 amino acids. V dropped 0 bases and J dropped 3 bases, with 9 bases sitting between them. The germline gives CDR1 SGDLS, CDR2 YYNGEE. CDR3 sequence (DNA): TGTGCCAGCAGCGTAGGGGGAGGGGACACTGAAGCTTTCTTT. It is translated as CASSVGGGDTEAFF.

The chain employs TRBV9 and TRBJ1-4; perhaps TRBD1 as D (5 bases). Germline V gene data show CDR1 as SGDLS and CDR2 as YYNGEE. V lost 0 bases and J lost 8, with 14 bases in between. This CDR3 region has 15 residues. The CDR3 reads CASSVGGSSGEKLFF. In DNA form, the CDR3 reads TGTGCCAGCAGCGTAGGGGGCTCTAGCGGCGAAAAACTGTTTTTT.

The CDR3 DNA reads TGTGCCAGCAGTTCTCCTACCGTTCCGGGACAGGGGCACGAGCAGTACTTC. Its translation: CASSSPTVPGQGHEQYF. The rearrangement uses TRBV7-6 and TRBJ2-7, with 10 bases lining up with TRBD1. The J segment lost 5 bases and the V segment lost 6 bases, leaving 16 bases of the junction unmatched. In germline, CDR1 is SGHVS, CDR2 FNYEAQ. There are 17 residues in the CDR3.

In this sample, this clonotype turned up a few times. This chain uses TRBV12-3 or TRBV12-4 with TRBJ2-1; 7 bases are shared with TRBD1. The CDR3 extends over 14 amino acids. The trim removed 4 bases at V and 8 bases at J, leaving 8 bases unmatched. CDR3 nucleotides: TGTGCCAGCAGTTCGCCGACAGGGTGGCATGAGCAGTTCTTC. It yields the protein CASSSPTGWHEQFF.

This clonotype has more than one count but fewer than ten. The chain has TRBV19 and TRBJ1-1; 7 nucleotides match TRBD1. V was clipped by 5 bases and J by 5 bases; unmatched bases: 14. The germline V gene encodes CDR1 LNHDA and CDR2 SQIVND (reference sequence). The CDR3 loop spans 16 amino acids. CDR3 in amino acids: CASSEKWDRFLTEAFF. The CDR3 nucleotides read TGTGCCAGTAGTGAAAAATGGGACAGATTCTTGACTGAAGCTTTCTTT.

This clonotype was seen only a few times. The chain is built from TRBV15 and TRBJ2-3; possible D gene TRBD2, 5 bases. CDR1 and CDR2 (germline): LNHNV, YYDKDF (reference sequence). V shed 0 bases and J shed 1 base, with 8 bases lying between them. The CDR3 covers 15 residues. In nucleotides, the CDR3 is TGTGCCACCAGCAGAGAGAGTAGCGGCACAGATACGCAGTATTTT. This encodes CATSRESSGTDTQYF.

The chain combines TRBV6-6 with TRBJ2-2, with 8 bases that match TRBD2. This CDR3 is built from 15 residues. Losses at the gene ends were 2 bases for V and 6 bases for J; bases not matched to a gene: 5. Germline CDR1 reads MNHNY; CDR2 reads SVGAGI (reference sequence). CDR3 region: CASSYTGGRSGELFF. In DNA, the CDR3 is TGTGCCAGCAGTTACACGGGGGGGCGGTCCGGGGAGCTGTTTTTT.

This clonotype was seen more than once but under ten times. This chain links TRBV6-5 with TRBJ2-7; a weak D match, TRBD1 (5 bases). Trimming removed 5 bases at V and 1 base at J, with 12 bases between. Germline lookup yields CDR1 MNHEY and CDR2 SVGAGI. This CDR3 region has 14 residues. Here the CDR3 DNA reads TGTGCCAGCAGTGAGTTAACAGGTTCCTACGAGCAGTACTTC. Translation: CASSELTGSYEQYF.

The chain uses TRBV29-1 and TRBJ2-3, with TRBD2 matching over 10 bases. V dropped 6 bases and J dropped 5; count of bases not matched to a gene: 8. Germline V gives CDR1 SQVTM, CDR2 ANQGSEA. There are 14 residues in the CDR3. The CDR3 DNA reads TGCAGCGTGATAGCGGGAGGATGGATAGATACGCAGTATTTT. It specifies CSVIAGGWIDTQYF.

This clonotype was recorded a few times. J is TRBJ1-1 and V is TRBV11-1; 7 bases align to TRBD1. The CDR3 consists of 16 residues. The germline CDR1 and CDR2 sequences are SGHAT and FQDESV (reference sequence). Unmatched junction bases numbered 11, after V lost 5 bases and J lost 2 bases. The CDR3: CASSPPGQPRNTEAFF. CDR3 nucleotides: TGTGCCAGCAGCCCCCCGGGACAGCCCCGTAACACTGAAGCTTTCTTT.

This chain links TRBV7-2 with TRBJ2-5; 14 bases line up with TRBD2. The CDR3 runs 16 residues. CDR1 is SGHTA and CDR2 is FQGNSA in the germline V gene. V trimming: 4 bases; J trimming: 2 bases; junction bases outside the gene matches: 3. CDR3 sequence: CASSWTSGGQQETQYF. The CDR3 coding sequence is TGTGCCAGCAGCTGGACTAGCGGGGGGCAACAAGAGACCCAGTACTTC.

V and J are TRBV9 and TRBJ1-5; weak D call: TRBD1 (6 bases). The V end lost 3 bases, the J end lost 6 bases, and 16 bases lay between the germline ends. The length of the CDR3 is 15 residues. Germline V gives CDR1 SGDLS, CDR2 YYNGEE. The CDR3: CASSGGAGVSQPQHF. The CDR3 DNA follows: TGTGCCAGCAGCGGAGGGGCAGGGGTCAGTCAGCCCCAGCATTTT.

This clonotype was counted a few times. The rearrangement links TRBV18 to TRBJ2-6, with a tentative D call TRBD1 (6 bases). The CDR3 contains 16 residues. CDR1 is KGHSH, CDR2 LQKENI, per germline. V was cut by 4 bases and J by 2 bases, with 12 bases left in between. The CDR3 spells CASSRAKGAGANVLTF. The CDR3 bases are TGTGCCAGCTCACGGGCTAAGGGGGCTGGGGCCAACGTCCTGACTTTC.

This sequence joins TRBV7-2 and TRBJ2-3; no reliable D call. V lost 2 bases and J 6 bases, leaving 12 bases between the germline ends. The CDR3 has 14 amino acids. Per germline, CDR1 SGHTA and CDR2 FQGNSA. CDR3 region: CASSLSSFMDTQYF. CDR3 DNA: TGTGCCAGCAGCTTATCCTCTTTCATGGATACGCAGTATTTT. Full variable domain (missing parts from reference TRBV7-2 and TRBJ2-3): GAGVSQSPSNKVTEKGKDVELRCDPISGHTALYWYRQSLGQGLEFLIYFQGNSAPDKSGLPSDRFSAERTGGSVSTLTIQRTQQEDSAVYLCASSLSSFMDTQYFGPGTRLTVL.

J is TRBJ1-6 and V is TRBV6-1; D gene uncertain. The CDR3 runs to 15 residues. The germline V gene encodes CDR1 MNHNS and CDR2 SASEGT. Trimming stripped 1 base from V and 7 bases from J, with 11 bases between. The CDR3 loop is CASSEVGSPNSPLHF. The CDR3 DNA reads TGTGCCAGCAGTGAAGTTGGCAGCCCAAATTCACCCCTCCACTTT.

The V and J genes are TRBV20-1 and TRBJ1-2; D is undetermined. CDR3 length: 12 residues. From germline, CDR1 is DFQATT and CDR2 SNEGSKA (reference sequence). V lost 5 bases, J lost 4 bases, and 11 bases lay in between. The CDR3 spells CSAEVSSYGYTF. For the CDR3, the DNA is TGCAGTGCTGAGGTTTCCAGCTATGGCTACACCTTC.

This chain links TRBV7-9 with TRBJ1-1; maybe TRBD1 (5 bases). CDR1 is SEHNR and CDR2 is FQNEAQ in the germline V gene (reference sequence). V was clipped by 5 bases and J by 4 bases, with 14 bases between them. CDR3 length equals 14 residues. CDR3 in amino acids: CASSLHGAGTEAFF. The CDR3 DNA sequence: TGTGCCAGCAGCCTCCACGGGGCCGGCACTGAAGCTTTCTTT.

There are a few counts of this clonotype. The V and J genes are TRBV5-4 and TRBJ1-1, with a possible D match to TRBD1 (5 bases). Germline CDR1 is SGHNT and CDR2 is YYREEE (reference sequence). Trimming shortened V by 3 bases and J by 11 bases, and 20 bases separated the two germline ends. The CDR3 totals 14 residues. As DNA, the CDR3 is TGTGCCAGCAGCTATCTAGGGACCCGAGAGGAGGCTTTCTTT. Its translation: CASSYLGTREEAFF.

Ten or more counts support this clonotype. This chain uses TRBV29-1 with TRBJ2-7; 7 bases fit TRBD1. Per the germline V gene, CDR1 is SQVTM and CDR2 is ANQGSEA. With 5 bases clipped from V and 4 bases from J, the junction kept 5 bases outside the gene matches. This CDR3 is built from 12 residues. The CDR3 sequence: CSVRGQFYEQYF. The DNA for the CDR3 is TGCAGCGTTAGGGGACAGTTTTACGAGCAGTACTTC.

The chain couples TRBV20-1 to TRBJ2-4; 8 bases fit TRBD1. CDR3 size: 16 residues. Germline CDR1 reads DFQATT; CDR2 reads SNEGSKA (reference sequence). Trimming at V came to 0 bases and at J to 5 bases, leaving 9 bases not matched to a gene. The CDR3 here is CSARDGAGGAENIQYF. CDR3 nucleotide sequence: TGCAGTGCTAGAGATGGGGCAGGGGGCGCCGAAAACATTCAGTACTTC.

This chain connects TRBV5-1 to TRBJ2-7, with a tentative D call TRBD2 (6 bases). The CDR3 runs to 14 residues. Germline CDR1 and CDR2: SGHRS and YFSETQ. V was trimmed by 0 bases and J by 7 bases, leaving 14 bases between them. The CDR3 region has the DNA TGCGCCAGCAGCTTGGATGCGGGGTCGTGGGAGCAGTACTTC. Residues: CASSLDAGSWEQYF.

This clonotype was observed a handful of times. The chain links TRBV12-5 to TRBJ2-3, with TRBD2 identical over 9 bases. The germline V gene encodes CDR1 LGHNT and CDR2 FRNRAP. This CDR3 is 17 amino acids long. The trim removed 1 base at V and 7 bases at J, leaving 12 bases unmatched. The CDR3 here is CASGLAYSGGLFNTQYF. The DNA of the CDR3 is TGTGCTAGTGGTTTGGCTTATAGCGGGGGCCTTTTTAATACGCAGTATTTT.

The sample holds a few counts of this clonotype. This sequence joins TRBV6-6 and TRBJ2-3; D perhaps matches TRBD2 (6 bases). Germline CDR1 is MNHNY and CDR2 is SVGAGI (reference sequence). This CDR3 is built from 13 residues. Trimming took off 5 bases at V and 6 bases at J, with 12 bases between the two ends. CDR3: CASSRSGGDTQYF. The CDR3 coding sequence is TGTGCCAGCAGTCGAAGTGGAGGGGATACGCAGTATTTT.

This chain connects TRBV10-3 to TRBJ2-1; 8 bases match TRBD1. CDR1 ENHRY and CDR2 SYGVKD come from the germline V gene. CDR3 length equals 15 residues. V shed 1 base, J shed 9 bases, and the junction held 8 bases outside the gene matches. This chain's CDR3 is CAISEYKTGDGEQFF. CDR3 bases: TGTGCCATCAGTGAGTATAAGACAGGGGACGGTGAGCAGTTCTTC.